This is a list of T cell receptor beta chains from one sample in a study of T cell responses to AZD1222 COVID-19 vaccine. Data came from immunoSEQ multiplex PCR; TCRdb stores just in-frame clones and leaves some out. Of 56,000 or so clones listed, over 70% were seen once; the top ten hold roughly 14%. Sequencing was performed on peripheral blood, taken on day 0 of AZD1222 vaccination. The receptors come from an adult in good health. The CDR3 runs from the conserved cysteine through the conserved F or W. A D gene is named only where the DNA matches it firmly. Some rows mark clone size as missing; the rest say once, few, many or name a class of expanded clone.

d_call,j_call,clone_size,v_call,cdr3_aa,cdr3_nt
NA,TRBJ1-5,once,TRBV14,CASSLTEGQPQHF,TGTGCCAGCAGTTTGACGGAGGGTCAGCCCCAGCATTTT
NA,TRBJ2-5,few,TRBV11-2,CASSPFQPTMRETQYF,TGTGCCAGCAGCCCCTTCCAGCCAACAATGAGAGAGACCCAGTACTTC
NA,TRBJ1-5,NA,TRBV6-2/TRBV6-3,CASSSTHLQHF,TGTGCCAGCAGTTCCACCCATCTCCAGCATTTT
TRBD2,TRBJ2-3,NA,TRBV6-1,CASSGLAGVGNADTQYF,TGTGCCAGCAGTGGGCTAGCGGGAGTTGGTAACGCAGATACGCAGTATTTT
TRBD1,TRBJ2-5,NA,TRBV18,CASSPPDRVSQETQYF,TGTGCCAGCTCACCCCCCGACAGGGTTTCCCAAGAGACCCAGTACTTC
TRBD1,TRBJ1-1,NA,TRBV6-2/TRBV6-3,CASSRDSDTEAFF,TGTGCCAGCAGTAGGGACAGTGACACTGAAGCTTTCTTT
NA,TRBJ1-2,once,TRBV7-9,CASSDRNPNYGYTF,TGTGCCAGCAGCGATAGGAATCCTAACTATGGCTACACCTTC
TRBD1,TRBJ1-5,NA,TRBV5-5,CASSPGTVYSNQPQHF,TGTGCCAGCAGCCCAGGGACAGTATATAGCAATCAGCCCCAGCATTTT
NA,TRBJ2-3,NA,TRBV19,CASSIEVWGTDTQYF,TGTGCCAGTAGTATAGAGGTCTGGGGCACAGATACGCAGTATTTT
NA,TRBJ1-1,once,TRBV7-9,CASSLVPQDTEAFF,TGTGCCAGCAGCTTAGTACCACAGGACACTGAAGCTTTCTTT
TRBD1,TRBJ1-3,once,TRBV7-9,CASSTGLGNTIYF,TGTGCCAGTTCGACAGGGTTGGGAAACACCATATATTTT
TRBD1,TRBJ1-2,NA,TRBV6-5,CASSYSGTVQTF,TGTGCCAGCAGTTACTCCGGGACAGTGCAAACCTTC
NA,TRBJ2-1,NA,TRBV4-1,CASSQASGYEQFF,TGCGCCAGCAGCCAAGCGTCCGGGTATGAGCAGTTCTTC
TRBD1,TRBJ1-5,NA,TRBV2,CASSRETGNQPQHF,TGTGCCAGCAGTCGGGAGACAGGGAATCAGCCCCAGCATTTT
TRBD2,TRBJ2-3,NA,TRBV7-2,CASSSGLAGEADTQYF,TGTGCCAGCAGCTCCGGACTAGCGGGAGAAGCAGATACGCAGTATTTT
TRBD1,TRBJ2-2,NA,TRBV7-6,CASSARTGVGSGELFF,TGTGCCAGCAGCGCAAGGACAGGGGTTGGTTCCGGGGAGCTGTTTTTT
NA,TRBJ1-2,NA,TRBV6-5,CASSYSIWDPNYGYTF,TGTGCCAGCAGTTACTCGATATGGGATCCTAACTATGGCTACACCTTC
TRBD1,TRBJ1-1,NA,TRBV5-6,CASSSTLTGGWATEAFF,TGTGCCAGCAGCTCGACTTTGACAGGGGGCTGGGCCACTGAAGCTTTCTTT
NA,TRBJ1-2,once,TRBV4-2,CASSHHSGRSEGYGYTF,TGTGCCAGCAGCCACCACTCCGGACGGTCGGAGGGATATGGCTACACCTTC
TRBD1,TRBJ1-1,NA,TRBV5-5,CASSPDRGSLMNTEAFF,TGTGCCAGCAGCCCAGACAGGGGCTCTCTTATGAACACTGAAGCTTTCTTT
NA,TRBJ1-5,NA,TRBV24-1,CATSDAGVGQPQHF,TGTGCCACCAGTGACGCAGGGGTCGGTCAGCCCCAGCATTTT
NA,TRBJ2-2,NA,TRBV11-3,CASSSSLGGKPGELFF,TGTGCCAGCAGCTCCTCCCTGGGCGGGAAACCCGGGGAGCTGTTTTTT
TRBD2,TRBJ2-1,NA,TRBV5-4,CASSPGTSGRDEQFF,TGTGCCAGCAGCCCCGGGACTAGCGGGAGAGATGAGCAGTTCTTC
TRBD2,TRBJ2-1,NA,TRBV5-6,CASSKLAGFHNEQFF,TGTGCCAGCAGCAAACTAGCGGGATTCCACAATGAGCAGTTCTTC
TRBD1,TRBJ2-7,NA,TRBV14,CASSQDLSMADRAYYEQYF,TGTGCCAGCAGCCAAGATTTATCGATGGCGGACAGGGCCTACTACGAGCAGTACTTC
NA,TRBJ1-4,NA,TRBV5-6,CASSSGQTNEKLFF,TGTGCCAGCAGCTCGGGGCAGACTAATGAAAAACTGTTTTTT
TRBD1,TRBJ1-2,NA,TRBV5-1,CASSLHQGGYGYTF,TGCGCCAGCAGCTTACATCAGGGGGGATATGGCTACACCTTC
NA,TRBJ2-7,once,TRBV11-1,CASSRHEPYEQYF,TGTGCCAGCAGCCGCCATGAACCCTACGAGCAGTACTTC
NA,TRBJ2-7,NA,TRBV7-2,CASSLDYATYEQYF,TGTGCCAGCAGCTTAGACTACGCGACTTACGAGCAGTACTTC
TRBD2,TRBJ2-7,NA,TRBV27,CASSLSLAGSYEQYF,TGTGCCAGCAGTTTATCACTAGCGGGCTCCTACGAGCAGTACTTC
NA,TRBJ2-5,NA,TRBV7-2,CASSLLVSETQYF,TGTGCCAGCAGCTTACTAGTTTCGGAGACCCAGTACTTC
NA,TRBJ2-7,NA,TRBV7-9,CASSLARSDYEQYF,TGTGCCAGCAGCTTAGCCCGCAGCGACTACGAGCAGTACTTC
NA,TRBJ2-1,NA,TRBV11-3,CASSPQRNNEQFF,TGTGCCAGCAGCCCTCAAAGAAACAATGAGCAGTTCTTC
NA,TRBJ1-1,NA,TRBV19,CASSDSRYRNTEAFF,TGTGCCAGTAGCGACAGTCGATATAGGAACACTGAAGCTTTCTTT
TRBD1,TRBJ1-1,NA,TRBV6-2/TRBV6-3,CASSDRGHTEAFF,TGTGCCAGCAGTGACAGGGGTCACACTGAAGCTTTCTTT
NA,TRBJ1-2,NA,TRBV4-1,CASSHSRDGLYGYTF,TGCGCCAGCAGTCATTCCCGGGACGGCCTCTATGGCTACACCTTC
NA,TRBJ2-2,NA,TRBV9,CASSPEGAGELFF,TGTGCCAGCAGCCCCGAGGGAGCCGGGGAGCTGTTTTTT
NA,TRBJ1-2,NA,TRBV5-1,CASSLVRGDEGYTF,TGCGCCAGCAGCTTGGTACGCGGAGACGAAGGCTACACCTTC
TRBD2,TRBJ2-2,NA,TRBV18,CASSTGLVVAGELFF,TGTGCCAGCTCAACGGGACTAGTGGTGGCCGGGGAGCTGTTTTTT
NA,TRBJ1-4,NA,TRBV4-2,CASSRNRDNNEKLFF,TGTGCCAGCAGCCGGAACAGGGATAACAATGAAAAACTGTTTTTT
NA,TRBJ2-1,NA,TRBV6-2/TRBV6-3,CASSGHGGSYNEQFF,TGTGCCAGCAGTGGGCATGGCGGATCCTACAATGAGCAGTTCTTC
NA,TRBJ1-5,NA,TRBV6-5,CASRVTLDSDQPQHF,TGTGCCAGCAGGGTGACATTGGACAGCGATCAGCCCCAGCATTTT
NA,TRBJ1-5,NA,TRBV6-2/TRBV6-3,CASSYSGTASNQPQHF,TGTGCCAGCAGTTACTCGGGTACAGCCAGCAATCAGCCCCAGCATTTT
NA,TRBJ2-7,NA,TRBV2,CASSVGRPSTYEQYF,TGTGCCAGCAGTGTGGGCAGGCCCTCTACCTACGAGCAGTACTTC
NA,TRBJ1-4,NA,TRBV27,CASSLGFSATNEKLFF,TGTGCCAGCAGTTTAGGTTTCTCCGCAACTAATGAAAAACTGTTTTTT
NA,TRBJ1-2,few,TRBV5-1,CASSLALRGNYGYTF,TGCGCCAGCAGCTTGGCCTTGAGGGGGAACTATGGCTACACCTTC
TRBD1,TRBJ2-1,NA,TRBV6-5,CASRRDRDLRGQFF,TGTGCCAGCAGGCGGGACAGGGATTTGAGAGGGCAGTTCTTC
NA,TRBJ1-3,NA,TRBV5-8,CASSLSRKPGNTIYF,TGTGCCAGCAGCTTGTCTCGCAAGCCTGGAAACACCATATATTTT
NA,TRBJ1-2,NA,TRBV29-1,CSVTGFTTYGYTF,TGCAGCGTGACAGGATTTACTACTTATGGCTACACCTTC